The following is a T cell receptor beta chain sequence with its context. Measured with immunoSEQ multiplex PCR; TCRdb has only the in-frame clones, and not every one. This table has about 56,000 clones, 88% appearing once. The sample belongs to a study of blood T cell repertoires in COVID-19. Looking at the study overall: The study drew acute and convalescent COVID-19 samples from the United States, Italy and Spain.

CDR3 length: 13 residues. Trimming took off 6 bases at V and 5 bases at J, with 14 bases between the two ends. Germline V CDR1 and CDR2: MNHEY, SMNVEV (reference sequence). Sequencing was done on a sample of peripheral blood. The V gene is TRBV27, the J gene TRBJ2-7; no definite D call. The receptor was isolated from a man aged 50 to 60 with active COVID-19. This chain's CDR3 is CASSRPPGNEQYF. DNA of the CDR3: TGTGCCAGCAGCCGTCCCCCAGGAAACGAGCAGTACTTC.